These 22 T cell receptor beta chains were sequenced from one sample in a study of T cells in Graves' hyperthyroidism and ophthalmopathy. Amplification targeted TCR beta CDR3 regions from RNA transcripts. The HTBI primer set drove a first-round RT-PCR of the TCR CDR3. TCRdb re-called the multiplex PCR reads through MiXCR, storing one row per CDR3 protein. Here the sample spans about 49,000 distinct CDR3 sequences, approximately 58% being singletons. The sequenced sample consisted of peripheral blood or thyroid tissue (not recorded which). These receptor sequences come from a man aged 18 to 29 with Graves' hyperthyroidism.

This clonotype was seen just once. A much larger clone sits a single nucleotide away, making a read error possible. The genes are TRBV3-1 and TRBJ2-2; maybe TRBD2 (5 bases). The CDR3 is made up of 12 amino acids. In germline, CDR1 is LGHDT, CDR2 YNNKEL (reference sequence). This CDR3 reads CASSLGSGELLF. The CDR3, as DNA: TGTGCCAGCAGCCTAGGTTCCGGGGAGCTGCTTTTT.

This clonotype was detected ten times or more. The chain uses TRBV20-1 and TRBJ2-3; D ambiguous. Trimming removed 5 bases from V and 3 bases from J, with 12 bases in between. Germline assignment: CDR1 DFQATT and CDR2 SNEGSKA (reference sequence). The CDR3 consists of 13 residues. This CDR3 is CSASLAGTDTQYF. The CDR3 DNA is TGCAGTGCTTCCTTGGCTGGTACAGATACGCAGTATTTT.

V and J are TRBV5-1 and TRBJ2-7; no reliable D call. CDR1 SGHRS and CDR2 YFSETQ come from the germline V gene. Trimming stripped 5 bases from V and 4 bases from J, with 7 bases between. The CDR3 runs 11 residues. DNA for the CDR3: TGCGCCAGCAGGTATCTATACGAGCAGTACTTC. This encodes CASRYLYEQYF.

The genes are TRBV15 and TRBJ2-5; weak D call: TRBD2 (5 bases). The CDR3 is 13 amino acids. V was pared by 8 bases and J by 4 bases, with 14 bases between. Germline CDR1 reads LNHNV; CDR2 reads YYDKDF (reference sequence). This CDR3 reads CATGRHAGETQYF. The CDR3 coding sequence is TGTGCCACCGGGCGGCACGCGGGAGAGACCCAGTACTTC.

Ten or more counts support this clonotype. The chain joins TRBV27 to TRBJ2-5, with TRBD2 matching 8 bases. J was trimmed by 2 bases and V by 4 bases; bases with no gene match: 12. Germline CDR1 reads MNHEY; CDR2 reads SMNVEV (reference sequence). This CDR3 has 17 residues. The DNA of the CDR3 is TGTGCCAGCAGTTCCTACAGCGCGGGAGGAACTCAAGAGACCCAGTACTTC. Residues: CASSSYSAGGTQETQYF.

About this clonotype: This CDR3 fails to terminate in the conserved phenylalanine or tryptophan, so it likely reflects a read error. Because the CDR3's place on the DNA is in doubt, the DNA is left out and the CDR3 is given as listed by TCRdb. The chain recombines TRBV7-2 with TRBJ2-7; the table calls TRBD1, which could not be checked here. CDR1 is SGHTA and CDR2 is FQGNSA in the germline V gene. The CDR3 is made up of 18 amino acids, end residues included. The CDR3 sequence is CTSSQDPRGSGGSYERYL.

V usage is TRBV10-3 and J usage is TRBJ1-5; 7 nucleotides align to TRBD1. CDR1 and CDR2 (germline): ENHRY, SYGVKD. The CDR3 runs to 16 residues. V shed 4 bases, J shed 3 bases, and the junction held 9 bases outside the gene matches. The CDR3 coding sequence is TGTGCCATCAGTGCCCAGATAACAGGGGCCAATCAGCCCCAGCATTTT. Protein: CAISAQITGANQPQHF.

The chain combines TRBV19 with TRBJ2-1; D call uncertain. Germline lookup yields CDR1 LNHDA and CDR2 SQIVND (reference sequence). CDR3 length: 11 amino acids. V was pared by 3 bases and J by 7 bases, with 4 bases between. CDR3 nucleotides: TGTGCCAGTAGTATCGGGAATGAGCAGTTCTTC. Its protein product is CASSIGNEQFF. Drawing the rest from reference TRBV19 and TRBJ2-1, the complete variable domain is DGGITQSPKYLFRKEGQNVTLSCEQNLNHDAMYWYRQDPGQGLRLIYYSQIVNDFQKGDIAEGYSVSREKKESFPLTVTSAQKNPTAFYLCASSIGNEQFFGPGTRLTVL.

This clonotype was detected ten times or more. V usage is TRBV9 and J usage is TRBJ2-5, with 8 nucleotides matching TRBD2. V shed 6 bases, J shed 2 bases, and the junction held 6 bases outside the gene matches. There are 14 residues in the CDR3. Germline loops: CDR1 SGDLS, CDR2 YYNGEE. The CDR3 nucleotides are TGTGCCAGCACCCGGGGGGGAGATCAAGAGACCCAGTACTTC. It translates to CASTRGGDQETQYF. The full variable domain, completed using reference TRBV9 and TRBJ2-5, is DSGVTQTPKHLITATGQRVTLRCSPRSGDLSVYWYQQSLDQGLQFLIQYYNGEERAKGNILERFSAQQFPDLHSELNLSSLELGDSALYFCASTRGGDQETQYFGPGTRLLVL.

At least ten counts were recorded for this clonotype. The gene calls are TRBV3-1 and TRBJ1-1; tentatively, D is TRBD1 (5 bases). The CDR3 contains 14 residues. The V gene lost 6 bases and the J gene lost 0 bases, with 11 bases spanning the gap. The V gene's germline CDR1 is LGHDT and CDR2 YNNKEL (reference sequence). The CDR3 DNA reads TGTGCCAGCAGTTTGGACATAATGAACACTGAAGCTTTCTTT. This encodes CASSLDIMNTEAFF.

This rearrangement joins TRBV20-1 to TRBJ1-5; D is uncertain. The CDR3 has 12 amino acids. CDR1 and CDR2 (germline): DFQATT, SNEGSKA (reference sequence). Trimming pared 4 bases from V and 7 bases from J, leaving 11 bases between. CDR3 sequence: CSAMTSGQPQHF. The CDR3 nucleotides read TGCAGTGCTATGACTTCGGGGCAGCCCCAGCATTTT.

The chain recombines TRBV12-3 or TRBV12-4 with TRBJ1-6, with D perhaps TRBD1 (6 bases). There are 13 residues in the CDR3. Trimming removed 6 bases from V and 7 bases from J, with 10 bases in between. CDR3 sequence reads: CASSPDRNSPLHF. The CDR3 DNA follows: TGTGCCAGCAGCCCGGACAGAAATTCACCCCTCCACTTT.

Concerning this clonotype itself: Given a much more abundant clone one base away, this may be a read error. This rearrangement joins TRBV5-5 to TRBJ2-7; TRBD1 might be the D (5 bases). Trimming left V 4 bases short and J 4 bases short, with 18 bases between. Germline assignment: CDR1 SGHKS and CDR2 YYEKEE (reference sequence). The CDR3 contains 15 residues. DNA of the CDR3: TGTGCCAGCAGCCGCCCAGCCAGGGTCCTATACGAGCAGTACTTC. Its protein is CASSRPARVLYEQYF. The variable domain in full, completed from reference TRBV5-5 and TRBJ2-7, reads DAGVTQSPTHLIKTRGQQVTLRCSPISGHKSVSWYQQVLGQGPQFIFQYYEKEERGRGNFPDRFSARQFPNYSSELNVNALLLGDSALYLCASSRPARVLYEQYFGPGTRLTVT.

The rearrangement joins TRBV6-1 to TRBJ2-7, with a possible D match to TRBD2 (6 bases). Trimming left V 8 bases short and J 1 base short, with 12 bases between. Germline values: CDR1 MNHNS, CDR2 SASEGT. This CDR3 is 13 amino acids long. CDR3 nucleotides: TGTGCCAGCGGAGGGGCAGTTTCCTACGAGCAGTACTTC. This translates into CASGGAVSYEQYF.

The chain is built from TRBV7-2 and TRBJ2-7, with D possibly being TRBD1 or TRBD2 (6 bases each). The length of the CDR3 is 15 residues. CDR1 is SGHTA and CDR2 is FQGNSA in the germline V gene. Trimming shortened V by 5 bases and J by 2 bases, and 16 bases separated the two germline ends. The CDR3 nucleotides are TGTGCCAGCAGCGTAGGAGGGGGGCCGACCTACGAGCAGTACTTC. Encoded protein: CASSVGGGPTYEQYF.

This sequence joins TRBV29-1 and TRBJ2-7; D not resolved. V lost 6 bases and J 3 bases, leaving 12 bases between the germline ends. This CDR3 region has 12 residues. Looked up from germline, CDR1 is SQVTM and CDR2 is ANQGSEA. The CDR3, as DNA: TGCAGCGTAGCTGGCCCGGGCTACGAGCAGTACTTC. It specifies CSVAGPGYEQYF.

In its sample, this clonotype was seen a few times. The gene calls are TRBV10-1 and TRBJ2-7; D gene uncertain. This CDR3 has 12 amino acids. Germline loops: CDR1 WNHNN, CDR2 SYGVQD (reference sequence). Trimming removed 3 bases from V and 7 bases from J, with 10 bases in between. CDR3 nucleotides: TGCGCCAGCAGTGATCTAAGACAAGAGCAGTACTTC. Protein sequence: CASSDLRQEQYF.

V is TRBV5-1 and J is TRBJ1-2; D is unclear. Deletions cut 1 base from V and 4 bases from J, with 20 bases between. Germline V gene sequence: CDR1 SGHRS, CDR2 YFSETQ. The CDR3 contains 17 residues. CDR3 loop: CASSLFPPGDTTYGYTF. The CDR3 DNA is TGCGCCAGCAGCTTGTTTCCTCCAGGCGACACAACCTATGGCTACACCTTC. The variable domain in full, with the rest retrieved from reference TRBV5-1 and TRBJ1-2, is KAGVTQTPRYLIKTRGQQVTLSCSPISGHRSVSWYQQTPGQGLQFLFEYFSETQRNKGNFPGRFSGRQFSNSRSEMNVSTLELGDSALYLCASSLFPPGDTTYGYTFGSGTRLTVV.

The gene calls are TRBV6-5 and TRBJ2-7; 12 bases align to TRBD1. Germline V gives CDR1 MNHEY, CDR2 SVGAGI. There are 16 residues in the CDR3. J was trimmed by 2 bases and V by 11 bases; bases with no gene match: 13. The CDR3 coding sequence is TGTGCCTGCACCTACTCGGGGACAGGGGGCCCCTACGAGCAGTACTTC. Translating it yields CACTYSGTGGPYEQYF.

The genes are TRBV29-1 and TRBJ2-3; 12 bases align to TRBD2. Trimming removed 6 bases from V and 0 bases from J; junction bases left unmatched: 7. From germline, CDR1 is SQVTM and CDR2 ANQGSEA. This CDR3 has 16 amino acids. CDR3 nucleotide sequence: TGCAGCGTGAGGCCCGGGACTAGCGGGAGCACAGATACGCAGTATTTT. The encoded protein is CSVRPGTSGSTDTQYF.

This clonotype has ten or more counts. This sequence joins TRBV6-5 and TRBJ1-1; D gene unclear. Per germline, CDR1 MNHEY and CDR2 SVGAGI. The CDR3 consists of 12 residues. The V end was cut by 6 bases, the J end by 1 base, with 6 bases between. The DNA for the CDR3 is TGTGCCAGCAGACGACAGAACACTGAAGCTTTCTTT. Translation: CASRRQNTEAFF.

The V and J genes are TRBV24-1 and TRBJ2-7, with TRBD1 matching 10 bases. Per the germline V gene, CDR1 is KGHDR and CDR2 is SFDVKD. The V gene end was trimmed by 3 bases and the J gene end by 4 bases; junction bases not matched to a gene: 5. The CDR3 loop spans 15 amino acids. The CDR3 coding sequence is TGTGCCACCAGTGATGGCGGGACAGGGGAGTACGAGCAGTACTTC. It yields the protein CATSDGGTGEYEQYF.